The present TCR beta chain was sequenced within a study of cytomegalovirus exposure and HLA in healthy donors. General study points: As was reported, the classifier diagnosed cytomegalovirus status with high specificity and sensitivity. The authors listed about 170 TCR beta chains as cytomegalovirus-associated.

Libraries were prepared by immunoSEQ multiplex PCR; TCRdb keeps only in-frame clonotypes and omits some of them. The top ten clones hold around 3.3% of a sample with over 100,000 clones, roughly 90% of them seen once. Germline trimming cut 1 base from V and 6 bases from J; bases unmatched to any gene: 12. Germline loops: CDR1 MNHNS, CDR2 SASEGT. CDR3 size: 18 residues. With regard to this clone: Its cognate antigen is unknown.

The chain combines TRBV6-1 with TRBJ1-4; TRBD1 matches 9 bases. The receptor comes from a man aged 25-45 years in good health and CMV-seronegative. Sequenced sample: PBMCs. The CDR3 nucleotides are TGTGCCAGCAGTGAAGAGTACAGGGGGCGCGGGACCCATGAAAAACTGTTTTTT. Amino acid sequence: CASSEEYRGRGTHEKLFF.